The 14 T cell receptor beta chains below come from one sample, sequenced in a study of human T cells and chemical hapten exposure. Someone pulled total RNA out of unfractionated whole blood. MiXCR, applied by TCRdb to the 5' RACE reads, yields one record per CDR3 protein. The sample has under 150,000 distinct CDR3 sequences, 19% seen once; the top ten hold approximately 2.8%. The receptor source for this set is a human donor in good health.

V usage is TRBV6-1 and J usage is TRBJ1-6; 7 bases line up with TRBD1. J was trimmed by 7 bases and V by 10 bases; bases with no gene match: 7. The CDR3 runs 13 residues. Germline V gives CDR1 MNHNS, CDR2 SASEGT. This CDR3 reads CATHRDRNSPLHF. DNA for the CDR3: TGTGCCACCCACCGGGACAGAAATTCACCCCTCCACTTT.

This clonotype was counted only a few times. This rearrangement joins TRBV7-9 to TRBJ1-4; D remains ambiguous. Per the germline V gene, CDR1 is SEHNR and CDR2 is FQNEAQ (reference sequence). V shed 4 bases and J shed 3 bases, with 6 bases lying between them. This CDR3 region has 13 residues. The CDR3 DNA reads TGTGCCAGCAGCTCTTCGGCTAATGAAAAACTGTTTTTT. It translates to CASSSSANEKLFF.

The genes are TRBV6-5 and TRBJ2-6; 8 bases are a match to TRBD1. J lost 0 bases, V lost 0 bases, and 4 bases had no gene match. The CDR3 extends over 18 amino acids. The V gene's germline CDR1 is MNHEY and CDR2 SVGAGI. In nucleotides, the CDR3 is TGTGCCAGCAGTTACTCCAGGGGGCCGGGCTCTGGGGCCAACGTCCTGACTTTC. Amino acids: CASSYSRGPGSGANVLTF.

The sample holds a few counts of this clonotype. This chain joins TRBV7-6 and TRBJ1-2, with TRBD1 matching 8 bases. This CDR3 comprises 14 residues. Germline V gene sequence: CDR1 SGHVS, CDR2 FNYEAQ. Losses at the gene ends were 3 bases for V and 8 bases for J; bases not matched to a gene: 8. The CDR3 sequence: CASSFGQGEGGYTF. Here the CDR3 DNA reads TGTGCCAGCAGCTTCGGACAGGGCGAGGGCGGCTACACCTTC.

The rearrangement uses TRBV6-5 and TRBJ2-3; D possibly corresponds to TRBD1 (5 bases). V lost 0 bases and J 2 bases, leaving 12 bases between the germline ends. This CDR3 has 16 residues. From germline, CDR1 is MNHEY and CDR2 SVGAGI. This CDR3 is CASSYSIQGPTDTQYF. Here the CDR3 DNA reads TGTGCCAGCAGTTACTCGATCCAGGGCCCCACAGATACGCAGTATTTT.

The rearrangement joins TRBV30 to TRBJ2-7; D is uncertain. V shed 2 bases and J shed 6 bases, with 11 bases lying between them. Germline V gene sequence: CDR1 GTSNPN, CDR2 SVGIG (reference sequence). The length of the CDR3 is 12 residues. The DNA for the CDR3 is TGTGCCTGGAGTCCGCGAGCTCCCGAGCAGTACTTC. As protein: CAWSPRAPEQYF.

This clonotype has only a few counts. The rearrangement links TRBV12-3 or TRBV12-4 to TRBJ1-1, with D unclear. The length of the CDR3 is 15 residues. Trimming pared 0 bases from V and 4 bases from J, leaving 12 bases between. CDR3 DNA sequence: TGTGCCAGCAGTTTAGCGCTAAGTCAGAGCACTGAAGCTTTCTTT. This encodes CASSLALSQSTEAFF.

This clonotype was picked up a small number of times. The chain employs TRBV7-9 and TRBJ1-5; no clear D. From germline, CDR1 is SEHNR and CDR2 FQNEAQ (reference sequence). V lost 1 base and J 9 bases, leaving 13 bases between the germline ends. This CDR3 is 14 amino acids long. The CDR3 coding sequence is TGTGCCAGCAGCTTAGAGCTAGCATCCGCGCCCCAGCATTTT. Translation: CASSLELASAPQHF.

This clonotype has more than one count but fewer than ten. V gene TRBV28 combines with J gene TRBJ2-5, with D possibly being TRBD2 (6 bases). Germline assignment: CDR1 MDHEN and CDR2 SYDVKM. The V and J ends lost 10 bases and 7 bases respectively, with 10 bases between them. The CDR3 loop spans 10 amino acids. In DNA, the CDR3 is TGTGCCACCCTCGGGGGGACCCAGTACTTC. Translated: CATLGGTQYF.

CDR3 sequence (DNA): TGTGCCAGTCTCAGCCCCGCTCCAGGGGTCGGCACAGATACGCAGTATTTT. Its protein is CASLSPAPGVGTDTQYF. The chain has TRBV19 and TRBJ2-3; the D gene is possibly TRBD1 (6 bases). Germline assignment: CDR1 LNHDA and CDR2 SQIVND (reference sequence). The CDR3 runs 17 residues. V lost 8 bases, J lost 1 base, and 22 bases lay in between.

The chain uses TRBV29-1 and TRBJ2-1; 7 bases map to TRBD2. V lost 5 bases and J lost 16; bases outside the gene matches: 14. Looked up from germline, CDR1 is SQVTM and CDR2 is ANQGSEA. This CDR3 region has 12 residues. CDR3 sequence reads: CSVYNQEGGEFF. The CDR3 region has the DNA TGCAGCGTTTATAATCAGGAGGGAGGGGAATTCTTC.

This clonotype was observed a handful of times. This chain joins TRBV7-9 and TRBJ1-1, with D possibly being TRBD1 (6 bases). V gave up 4 bases and J gave up 7 bases, with 13 bases separating them. CDR3 length: 13 amino acids. Per germline, CDR1 SEHNR and CDR2 FQNEAQ (reference sequence). CDR3 residues: CASSYSRDNEAFF. Here the CDR3 DNA reads TGTGCCAGCAGCTATAGCCGGGACAATGAAGCTTTCTTT.

This rearrangement joins TRBV7-2 to TRBJ2-3, with TRBD2 matching over 13 bases. Per germline, CDR1 SGHTA and CDR2 FQGNSA. The CDR3 is made up of 17 amino acids. V shed 3 bases, J shed 6 bases, and the junction held 9 bases outside the gene matches. CDR3 coding DNA: TGTGCCAGCAGCTTTAGCGGACTAGCGGGAGACGGGGATACGCAGTATTTT. This gives the protein CASSFSGLAGDGDTQYF.

The chain couples TRBV5-1 to TRBJ2-2; tentatively, D is TRBD1 or TRBD2 (5 bases each). The V and J ends lost 1 base and 0 bases respectively, with 10 bases between them. CDR3 size: 16 residues. Germline V lookup: CDR1 SGHRS, CDR2 YFSETQ. The CDR3 protein is CASSLIWGSNTGELFF. The DNA for the CDR3 is TGCGCCAGCAGCTTGATTTGGGGGTCGAACACCGGGGAGCTGTTTTTT.